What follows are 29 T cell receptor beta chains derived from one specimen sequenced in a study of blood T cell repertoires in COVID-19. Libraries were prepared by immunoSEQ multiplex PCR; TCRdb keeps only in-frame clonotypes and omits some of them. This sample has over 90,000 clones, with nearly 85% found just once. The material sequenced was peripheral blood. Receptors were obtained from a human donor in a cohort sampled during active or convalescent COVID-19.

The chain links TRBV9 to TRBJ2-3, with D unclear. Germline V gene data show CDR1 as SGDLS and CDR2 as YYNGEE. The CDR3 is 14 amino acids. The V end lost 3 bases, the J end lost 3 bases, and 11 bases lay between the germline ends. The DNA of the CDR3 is TGTGCCAGCAGCGGGCGGTTGGAAACAGATACGCAGTATTTT. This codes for CASSGRLETDTQYF.

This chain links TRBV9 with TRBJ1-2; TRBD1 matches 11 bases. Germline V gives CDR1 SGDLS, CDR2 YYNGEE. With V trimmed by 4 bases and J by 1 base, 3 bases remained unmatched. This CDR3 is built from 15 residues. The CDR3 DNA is TGTGCCAGCAGCCGGGGACAGGGGGGTAACTATGGCTACACCTTC. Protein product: CASSRGQGGNYGYTF.

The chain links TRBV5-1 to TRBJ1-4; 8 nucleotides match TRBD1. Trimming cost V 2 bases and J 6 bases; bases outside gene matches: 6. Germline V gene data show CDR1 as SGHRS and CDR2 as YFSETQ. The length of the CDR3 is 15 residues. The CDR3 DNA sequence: TGCGCCAGCAGCTTCGGACAGGGCGCTCATGAAAAACTGTTTTTT. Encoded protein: CASSFGQGAHEKLFF.

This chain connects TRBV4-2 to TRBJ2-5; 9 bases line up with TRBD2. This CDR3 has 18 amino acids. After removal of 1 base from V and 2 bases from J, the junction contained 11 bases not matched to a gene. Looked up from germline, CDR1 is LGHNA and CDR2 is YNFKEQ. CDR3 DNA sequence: TGTGCCAGCAGCCAAGCGGCCGCTAGCCTAGCGGGGCAAGAGACCCAGTACTTC. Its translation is CASSQAAASLAGQETQYF.

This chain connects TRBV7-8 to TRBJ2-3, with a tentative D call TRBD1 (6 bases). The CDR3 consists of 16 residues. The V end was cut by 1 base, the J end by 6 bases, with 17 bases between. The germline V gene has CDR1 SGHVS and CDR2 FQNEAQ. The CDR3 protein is CASSLGHPMGADTQYF. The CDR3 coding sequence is TGTGCCAGCAGCTTAGGTCACCCCATGGGGGCTGATACGCAGTATTTT.

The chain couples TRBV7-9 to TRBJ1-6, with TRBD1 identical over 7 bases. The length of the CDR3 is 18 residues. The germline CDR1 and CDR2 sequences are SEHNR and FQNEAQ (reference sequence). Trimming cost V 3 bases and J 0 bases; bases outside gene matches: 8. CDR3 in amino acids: CASSFPGQSSSYNSPLHF. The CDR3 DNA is TGTGCCAGCAGCTTCCCGGGACAGTCGAGCTCCTATAATTCACCCCTCCACTTT.

CDR3 sequence reads: CAWSPPGGRGYTF. CDR3 bases: TGTGCCTGGAGCCCCCCGGGAGGTAGAGGCTACACCTTC. V and J are TRBV30 and TRBJ1-2; D gene unclear. Germline CDR1 is GTSNPN and CDR2 is SVGIG (reference sequence). CDR3 length: 13 residues. Trimming left V 3 bases short and J 8 bases short, with 16 bases between.

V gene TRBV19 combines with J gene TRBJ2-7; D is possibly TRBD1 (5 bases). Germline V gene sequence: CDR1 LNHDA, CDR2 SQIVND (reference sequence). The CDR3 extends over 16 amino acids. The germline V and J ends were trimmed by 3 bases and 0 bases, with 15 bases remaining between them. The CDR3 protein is CASSINPTASSYEQYF. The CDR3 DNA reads TGTGCCAGTAGTATTAATCCGACAGCAAGCTCCTACGAGCAGTACTTC.

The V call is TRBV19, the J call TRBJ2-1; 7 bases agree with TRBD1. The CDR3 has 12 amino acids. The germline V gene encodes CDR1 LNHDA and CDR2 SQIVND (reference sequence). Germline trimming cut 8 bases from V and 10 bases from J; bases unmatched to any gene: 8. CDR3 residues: CASGYRGREQFF. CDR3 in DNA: TGTGCCAGTGGCTACAGGGGTCGAGAGCAGTTCTTC.

Written as DNA, the CDR3 is TGTGCCAGCAGCTTGAGACTAGAGCCCATAAACGGTAATGAGCAGTTCTTC. Protein: CASSLRLEPINGNEQFF. The chain joins TRBV5-5 to TRBJ2-1; the D gene is possibly TRBD2 (6 bases). CDR1 is SGHKS, CDR2 YYEKEE, per germline (reference sequence). V lost 1 base, J lost 7 bases, and 21 bases lay in between. The CDR3 totals 17 residues.

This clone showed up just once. In nucleotides, the CDR3 is TGTGCCAGCAGTTGGGGGCTCTACGAGCAGTACTTC. Translating gives CASSWGLYEQYF. V usage is TRBV3-1 (or the pseudogene TRBV3-2) and J usage is TRBJ2-7, with D tentatively TRBD1 (6 bases). V lost 6 bases to trimming and J lost 3 bases, with 9 bases between them. The germline gives CDR1 LGHDT, CDR2 YNNKEL (reference sequence). CDR3 length: 12 residues.

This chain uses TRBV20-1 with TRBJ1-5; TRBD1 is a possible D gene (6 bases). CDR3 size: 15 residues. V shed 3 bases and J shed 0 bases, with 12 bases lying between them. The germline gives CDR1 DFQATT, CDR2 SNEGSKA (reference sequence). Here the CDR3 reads CSASYQGYSNQPQHF. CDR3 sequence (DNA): TGCAGTGCTAGTTATCAGGGGTATAGCAATCAGCCCCAGCATTTT.

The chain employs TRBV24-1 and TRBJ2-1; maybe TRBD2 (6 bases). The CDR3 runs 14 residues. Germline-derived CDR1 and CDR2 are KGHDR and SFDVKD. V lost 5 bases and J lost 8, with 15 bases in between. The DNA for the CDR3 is TGTGCCACCAGTGGTGGGGTGACGGGGGATGAGCAGTTCTTC. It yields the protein CATSGGVTGDEQFF.

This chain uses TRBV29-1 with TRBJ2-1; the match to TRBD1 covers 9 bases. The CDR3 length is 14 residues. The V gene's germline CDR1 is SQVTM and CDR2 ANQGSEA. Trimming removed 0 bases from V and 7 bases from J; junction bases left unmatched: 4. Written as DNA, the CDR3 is TGCAGCGTTGAAGACCAGACAGGGGGGAATGAGCAGTTCTTC. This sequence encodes CSVEDQTGGNEQFF.

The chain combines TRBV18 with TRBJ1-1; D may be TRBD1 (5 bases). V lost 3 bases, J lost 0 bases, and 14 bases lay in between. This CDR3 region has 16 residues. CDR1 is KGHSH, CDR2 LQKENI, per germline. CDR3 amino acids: CASSPTARALNTEAFF. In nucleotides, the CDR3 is TGTGCCAGCTCACCGACCGCCAGGGCCTTGAACACTGAAGCTTTCTTT.

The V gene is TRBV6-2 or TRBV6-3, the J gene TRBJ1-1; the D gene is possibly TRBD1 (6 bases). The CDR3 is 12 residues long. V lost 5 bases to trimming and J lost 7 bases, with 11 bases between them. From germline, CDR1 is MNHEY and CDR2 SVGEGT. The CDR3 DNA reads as TGTGCCAGCAGTCGGACAGTAGATGAAGCTTTCTTT. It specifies CASSRTVDEAFF.

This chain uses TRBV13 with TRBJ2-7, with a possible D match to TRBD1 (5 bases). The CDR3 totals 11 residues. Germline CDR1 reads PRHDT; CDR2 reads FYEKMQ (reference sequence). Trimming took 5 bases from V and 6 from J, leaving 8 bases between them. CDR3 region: CASSKGREQYF. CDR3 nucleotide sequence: TGTGCCAGCAGCAAGGGGCGCGAGCAGTACTTC.

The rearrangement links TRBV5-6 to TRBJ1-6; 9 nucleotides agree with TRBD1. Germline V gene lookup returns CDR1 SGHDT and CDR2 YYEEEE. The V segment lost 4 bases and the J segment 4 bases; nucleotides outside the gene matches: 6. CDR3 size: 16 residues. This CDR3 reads CASSRQQGAYNSPLHF. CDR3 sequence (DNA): TGTGCCAGCAGCCGACAACAGGGGGCTTATAATTCACCCCTCCACTTT.

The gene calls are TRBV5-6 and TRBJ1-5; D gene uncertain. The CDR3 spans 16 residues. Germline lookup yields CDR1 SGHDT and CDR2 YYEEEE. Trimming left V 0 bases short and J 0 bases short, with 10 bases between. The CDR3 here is CASSLVRYHSNQPQHF. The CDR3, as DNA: TGTGCCAGCAGCTTGGTGAGATATCATAGCAATCAGCCCCAGCATTTT.

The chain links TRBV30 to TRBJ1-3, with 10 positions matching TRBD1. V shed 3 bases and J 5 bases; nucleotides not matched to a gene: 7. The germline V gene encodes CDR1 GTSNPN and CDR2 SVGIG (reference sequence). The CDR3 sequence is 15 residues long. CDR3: CAWRPPGQGRNTIYF. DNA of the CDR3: TGTGCCTGGAGGCCTCCGGGACAGGGGAGAAACACCATATATTTT.

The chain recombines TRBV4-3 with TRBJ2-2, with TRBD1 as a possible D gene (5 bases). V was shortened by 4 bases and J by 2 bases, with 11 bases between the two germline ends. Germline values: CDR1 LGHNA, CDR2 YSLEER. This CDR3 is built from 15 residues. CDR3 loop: CASSRSQGNTGELFF. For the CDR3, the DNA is TGCGCCAGCAGCCGGTCGCAGGGCAACACCGGGGAGCTGTTTTTT.

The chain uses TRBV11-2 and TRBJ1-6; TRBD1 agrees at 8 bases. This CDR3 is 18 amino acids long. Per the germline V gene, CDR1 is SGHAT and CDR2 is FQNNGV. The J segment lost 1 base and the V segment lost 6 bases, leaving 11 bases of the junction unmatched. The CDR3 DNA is TGTGCCAGCAGTACTATTACAGGGGGAGTATCCTATAATTCACCCCTCCACTTT. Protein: CASSTITGGVSYNSPLHF.

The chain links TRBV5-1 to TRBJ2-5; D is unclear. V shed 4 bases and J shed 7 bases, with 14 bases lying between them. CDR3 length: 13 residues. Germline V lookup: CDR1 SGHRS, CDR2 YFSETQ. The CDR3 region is CASSLVPTGTQYF. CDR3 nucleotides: TGCGCCAGCAGCCTGGTCCCCACCGGGACCCAGTACTTC.

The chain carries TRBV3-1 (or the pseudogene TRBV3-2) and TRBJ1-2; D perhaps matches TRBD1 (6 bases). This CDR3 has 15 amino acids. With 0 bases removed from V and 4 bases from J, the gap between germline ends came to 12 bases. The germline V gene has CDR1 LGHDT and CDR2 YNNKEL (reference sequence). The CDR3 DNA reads TGTGCCAGCAGCCAAGAAGGGGGGGGAGCCTATGGCTACACCTTC. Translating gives CASSQEGGGAYGYTF.

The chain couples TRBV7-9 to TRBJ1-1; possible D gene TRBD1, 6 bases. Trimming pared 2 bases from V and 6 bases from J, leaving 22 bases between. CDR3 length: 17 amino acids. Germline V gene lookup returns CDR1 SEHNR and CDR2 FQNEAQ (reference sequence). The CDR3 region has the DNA TGTGCCAGCAGCTTAACGGGGCTGGCAGGGGTTCCGTCTGAAGCTTTCTTT. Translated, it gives CASSLTGLAGVPSEAFF. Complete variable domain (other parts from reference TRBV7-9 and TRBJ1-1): DTGVSQNPRHKITKRGQNVTFRCDPISEHNRLYWYRQTLGQGPEFLTYFQNEAQLEKSRLLSDRFSAERPKGSFSTLEIQRTEQGDSAMYLCASSLTGLAGVPSEAFFGQGTRLTVV.

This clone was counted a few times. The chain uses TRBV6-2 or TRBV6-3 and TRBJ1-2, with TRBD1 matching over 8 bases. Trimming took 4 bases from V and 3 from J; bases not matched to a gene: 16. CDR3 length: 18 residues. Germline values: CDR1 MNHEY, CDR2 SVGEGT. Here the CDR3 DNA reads TGTGCCAGCAGTTCATTAGGCCGAGCAGGGGGCATTGACTATGGCTACACCTTC. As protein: CASSSLGRAGGIDYGYTF.

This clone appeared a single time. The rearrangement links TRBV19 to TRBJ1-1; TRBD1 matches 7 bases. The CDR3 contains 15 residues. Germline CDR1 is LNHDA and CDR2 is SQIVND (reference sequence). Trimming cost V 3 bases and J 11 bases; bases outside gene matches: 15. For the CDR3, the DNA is TGTGCCAGTAGTATTATGCCGGGACAGAGTTGGGCGGCTTTCTTT. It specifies CASSIMPGQSWAAFF.

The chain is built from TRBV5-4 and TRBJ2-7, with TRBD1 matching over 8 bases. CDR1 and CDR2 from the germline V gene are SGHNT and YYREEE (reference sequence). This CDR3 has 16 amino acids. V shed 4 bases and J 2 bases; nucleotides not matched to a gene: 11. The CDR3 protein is CASSPSPGQAAYEQYF. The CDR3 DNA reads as TGTGCCAGCAGCCCTTCCCCGGGACAGGCCGCCTACGAGCAGTACTTC.

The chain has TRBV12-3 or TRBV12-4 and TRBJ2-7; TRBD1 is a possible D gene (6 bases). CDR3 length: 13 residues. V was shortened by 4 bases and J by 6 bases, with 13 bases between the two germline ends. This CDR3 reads CASSSYRVSEQYF. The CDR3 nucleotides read TGTGCCAGCAGTTCATACAGGGTATCCGAGCAGTACTTC.